What follows are 22 T cell receptor beta chains derived from one specimen sequenced in a study of control samples from healthy donors and cancer patients. Assay used: immunoSEQ multiplex PCR; TCRdb lists only in-frame clones, some missing. The data contain some 96,000 clones, roughly nine tenths of them seen just once; the ten biggest clones take up 15% to 20%. Material: blood. Receptors were obtained from a woman aged 45-59 years in good health.

The genes are TRBV2 and TRBJ2-1, with D possibly matching TRBD2 (5 bases). Germline loops: CDR1 SNHLY, CDR2 FYNNEI. V was shortened by 10 bases and J by 0 bases, with 16 bases between the two germline ends. The CDR3 contains 15 residues. This chain's CDR3 is CATTHGVRSYNEQFF. The CDR3 DNA reads as TGTGCCACCACTCACGGGGTCCGCTCCTACAATGAGCAGTTCTTC.

The rearrangement links TRBV6-1 to TRBJ2-7; no firm D call. Trimming removed 2 bases at V and 6 bases at J, with 14 bases between. Germline CDR1 reads MNHNS; CDR2 reads SASEGT. This CDR3 region has 14 residues. The CDR3 bases are TGTGCCAGCAGTGAAAAGAGGCCATCCCTCGAGCAGTACTTC. Translating it yields CASSEKRPSLEQYF.

The chain recombines TRBV27 with TRBJ2-6; D not resolved. CDR3 size: 16 residues. Per the germline V gene, CDR1 is MNHEY and CDR2 is SMNVEV (reference sequence). Trimming shortened V by 7 bases and J by 0 bases, and 13 bases separated the two germline ends. The CDR3 loop is CASKKILSSGANVLTF. CDR3 bases: TGTGCCAGCAAGAAAATCTTGAGCTCTGGGGCCAACGTCCTGACTTTC. Full variable domain (rest looked up from reference TRBV27 and TRBJ2-6): EAQVTQNPRYLITVTGKKLTVTCSQNMNHEYMSWYRQDPGLGLRQIYYSMNVEVTDKGDVPEGYKVSRKEKRNFPLILESPSPNQTSLYFCASKKILSSGANVLTFGAGSRLTVL.

The CDR3 sequence is CASTAFSGANVLTF. The CDR3 nucleotides read TGTGCCAGCACCGCCTTTAGCGGGGCCAACGTCCTGACTTTC. The genes are TRBV6-4 and TRBJ2-6, with D unclear. The length of the CDR3 is 14 residues. V was trimmed by 7 bases and J by 4 bases, leaving 11 bases between them. Germline lookup yields CDR1 MRHNA and CDR2 SNTAGT.

The chain combines TRBV7-9 with TRBJ1-1; TRBD1 might be the D (5 bases). The germline CDR1 and CDR2 sequences are SEHNR and FQNEAQ (reference sequence). There are 15 residues in the CDR3. Trimming stripped 4 bases from V and 5 bases from J, with 17 bases between. The CDR3 is CASSSYQTVVTEAFF. The CDR3 DNA is TGTGCCAGCAGCTCATACCAGACAGTAGTTACTGAAGCTTTCTTT.

J is TRBJ2-7 and V is TRBV9; 10 bases align to TRBD1. The germline V gene has CDR1 SGDLS and CDR2 YYNGEE. V shed 4 bases and J 5 bases; nucleotides not matched to a gene: 9. This CDR3 has 15 amino acids. The CDR3 here is CASSNSRQGAHEQYF. CDR3 DNA sequence: TGTGCCAGCAGCAATTCCCGACAGGGGGCCCACGAGCAGTACTTC.

The chain combines TRBV19 with TRBJ1-4; TRBD1 is a possible D gene (5 bases). This CDR3 has 14 amino acids. The V and J ends lost 9 bases and 3 bases respectively, with 14 bases between them. The V gene's germline CDR1 is LNHDA and CDR2 SQIVND (reference sequence). CDR3 DNA sequence: TGTGCCAGCAAGTCCTCAGGGCCTAATGAAAAACTGTTTTTT. Its protein product is CASKSSGPNEKLFF.

The rearrangement uses TRBV10-1 and TRBJ2-3, with 7 bases identical to TRBD1. The length of the CDR3 is 18 residues. Germline CDR1 and CDR2: WNHNN and SYGVQD (reference sequence). Trimming at V came to 8 bases and at J to 0 bases, leaving 17 bases not matched to a gene. CDR3 sequence reads: CASLPEGSQGSSTDTQYF. The CDR3 DNA is TGCGCCAGCCTGCCCGAGGGATCACAGGGGTCTAGCACAGATACGCAGTATTTT.

The gene calls are TRBV19 and TRBJ2-5; D may be TRBD1 (5 bases). V lost 4 bases and J lost 5, with 8 bases in between. CDR1 is LNHDA, CDR2 SQIVND, per germline (reference sequence). The CDR3 extends over 12 amino acids. The DNA for the CDR3 is TGTGCCAGTAGTAGGGGCAGGGAGACCCAGTACTTC. It yields the protein CASSRGRETQYF.

This clone was recorded only once. J is TRBJ2-3 and V is TRBV7-9; D gene unclear. There are 13 residues in the CDR3. CDR1 and CDR2 from the germline V gene are SEHNR and FQNEAQ (reference sequence). The V end lost 5 bases, the J end lost 0 bases, and 6 bases lay between the germline ends. This chain's CDR3 is CASSPSSTDTQYF. DNA for the CDR3: TGTGCCAGCAGCCCGAGTAGCACAGATACGCAGTATTTT.

By share, this clone ranks as medium-sized. The chain uses TRBV29-1 and TRBJ2-3; 11 bases agree with TRBD1. Germline CDR1 reads SQVTM; CDR2 reads ANQGSEA. CDR3 length: 15 residues. After removal of 5 bases from V and 3 bases from J, the junction contained 7 bases not matched to a gene. CDR3 in amino acids: CSVRSGQGDTDTQYF. As DNA, the CDR3 is TGCAGCGTTCGCTCGGGACAGGGGGATACAGATACGCAGTATTTT.

CDR3 region: CASSQGFNQPQHF. The CDR3 DNA reads TGTGCCAGCAGCCAAGGCTTCAATCAGCCCCAGCATTTT. The genes are TRBV14 and TRBJ1-5; D remains ambiguous. Germline loops: CDR1 SGHDN, CDR2 FVKESK. This CDR3 comprises 13 residues. The germline V and J ends were trimmed by 1 base and 3 bases, with 4 bases remaining between them.

The chain combines TRBV19 with TRBJ1-1; D uncertain. V lost 10 bases, J lost 0 bases, and 6 bases lay in between. The V gene's germline CDR1 is LNHDA and CDR2 SQIVND (reference sequence). This CDR3 contains 11 residues. CDR3 in amino acids: CATRMNTEAFF. The CDR3 DNA reads as TGTGCCACCCGCATGAACACTGAAGCTTTCTTT.

V is TRBV6-4 and J is TRBJ2-1, with D possibly matching TRBD1 (5 bases). The CDR3 sequence is 13 residues long. CDR1 and CDR2 from the germline V gene are MRHNA and SNTAGT. Between the trimmed V and J ends, which lost 2 bases and 6 bases, there was a span of 8 bases. CDR3 bases: TGTGCCAGCAGTGACCGGCAGGGCAATGAGCAGTTCTTC. It codes for CASSDRQGNEQFF.

In nucleotides, the CDR3 is TGTGCCAGCAGCTTAGAAACCGGACAAACGCAGTATTTT. It yields the protein CASSLETGQTQYF. V is TRBV7-9 and J is TRBJ2-3, with D perhaps matching TRBD1 (5 bases). V was cut by 1 base and J by 9 bases, with 11 bases left in between. The germline V gene encodes CDR1 SEHNR and CDR2 FQNEAQ (reference sequence). CDR3 length: 13 amino acids.

The chain links TRBV20-1 to TRBJ1-1, with D maybe TRBD1 (5 bases). Trimming pared 1 base from V and 8 bases from J, leaving 8 bases between. Germline CDR1 is DFQATT and CDR2 is SNEGSKA (reference sequence). This CDR3 contains 11 residues. The CDR3 loop reads CSARAGGEAFF. The CDR3 nucleotides are TGCAGTGCTAGAGCGGGGGGGGAAGCTTTCTTT.

V is TRBV27 and J is TRBJ1-6; D is perhaps TRBD1 (6 bases). Between the trimmed V and J ends, which lost 5 bases and 3 bases, there was a span of 14 bases. CDR1 and CDR2 (germline): MNHEY, SMNVEV (reference sequence). CDR3 length equals 16 residues. CDR3 protein: CASSHREPVYNSPLHF. The DNA of the CDR3 is TGTGCCAGCAGTCACAGGGAGCCCGTCTATAATTCACCCCTCCACTTT.

J is TRBJ1-2 and V is TRBV5-4, with D uncertain. Per the germline V gene, CDR1 is SGHNT and CDR2 is YYREEE (reference sequence). V was pared by 0 bases and J by 3 bases, with 9 bases between. CDR3 length: 14 residues. CDR3 DNA sequence: TGTGCCAGCAGCTTGGCCCTCACAGACTATGGCTACACCTTC. It codes for CASSLALTDYGYTF. Variable domain in full (rest from reference TRBV5-4 and TRBJ1-2): ETGVTQSPTHLIKTRGQQVTLRCSSQSGHNTVSWYQQALGQGPQFIFQYYREEENGRGNFPPRFSGLQFPNYSSELNVNALELDDSALYLCASSLALTDYGYTFGSGTRLTVV.

Here the CDR3 DNA reads TGTGCCAGCAGCCAAGGGGTTACCGGGGAGCTGTTTTTT. This sequence encodes CASSQGVTGELFF. The V call is TRBV7-3, the J call TRBJ2-2; D is possibly TRBD1 (5 bases). The CDR3 spans 13 residues. Germline CDR1 is SGHTA and CDR2 is FQGTGA. V was pared by 5 bases and J by 5 bases, with 9 bases between.

The V gene is TRBV30, the J gene TRBJ2-7; D not certain. The CDR3 consists of 10 residues. V was pared by 0 bases and J by 6 bases, with 3 bases between. Germline values: CDR1 GTSNPN, CDR2 SVGIG (reference sequence). The CDR3 DNA follows: TGTGCCTGGAGTGTTTTCGAGCAGTACTTC. Protein sequence: CAWSVFEQYF.

This rearrangement joins TRBV5-1 to TRBJ2-1, with a possible D match to TRBD2 (6 bases). V dropped 4 bases and J dropped 5 bases, with 16 bases sitting between them. Germline V gene sequence: CDR1 SGHRS, CDR2 YFSETQ. This CDR3 is 15 amino acids long. The DNA for the CDR3 is TGCGCCAGCAGCATCGGAGGACTACGCGACAATGAGCAGTTCTTC. It translates to CASSIGGLRDNEQFF.

Written as DNA, the CDR3 is TGTGCCAGTAGGATATTCACGGGACAGGGGGCGTACGAGCAGTACTTC. This sequence encodes CASRIFTGQGAYEQYF. The rearrangement uses TRBV19 and TRBJ2-7, with TRBD1 identical over 12 bases. Germline CDR1 reads LNHDA; CDR2 reads SQIVND (reference sequence). There are 16 residues in the CDR3. The ends lost 6 bases at V and 4 bases at J; junction bases unmatched: 10.